This T cell receptor beta chain was obtained from a study of cytomegalovirus exposure and HLA in healthy donors. Whole-study results and caveats: In an earlier analysis, in roughly 600 donors, most V segments appeared productive either ~90% or ~30% of the time. CMV serostatus was the sole immune exposure data available. Association of a missense DCLRE1C variant with TCR beta V- and J-gene trimming was reported in a later analysis.

Trimming cost V 1 base and J 6 bases, with 9 bases left between them. The CDR3 length is 13 residues. Germline V gene data show CDR1 as ENHRY and CDR2 as SYGVKD. The primer mix had 60 Vbeta and 13 Jbeta primers. Authors' processing steps: Per a later analysis, the number of unique TCR beta chains was around 79 million, of which 9 million to 14 million were shared. Profiled with immunoSEQ multiplex PCR; TCRdb holds only in-frame clones, not every one. V and J calls and clone size are as listed in that table; D and trimming were resolved from the DNA. Its clone listing holds roughly 120,000 clones. About this clone: Its cognate antigen is unknown.

The sequenced material came from PBMCs. This receptor was obtained from a man aged 18 to 30 in good health and CMV-seronegative. J is TRBJ1-2 and V is TRBV10-3; the D gene is possibly TRBD1 (5 bases). The CDR3 DNA reads TGTGCCATCAGTGAGTACACAGGTAATGGCTACACCTTC. It encodes CAISEYTGNGYTF.